This T cell receptor (beta chain) was recovered during a study of shared clonotypes between healthy human individuals. Turning to the study itself: Each donor had three CD4 naive, three CD4 memory, two CD8 naive and one CD8 memory plate. General study points: Sequencing depth was a factor that was expected to affect clonotype sharing among donors.

Using immunoSEQ multiplex PCR, the repertoire was profiled, and TCRdb retains in-frame clones only, with some absent. This sample has about 2.1 million clones, with around 93% found just once. Remarks on this clone: The target antigen is unknown.

CD45RO-negative, CCR7-selected cells formed the naive CD8 fraction, which excluded terminally differentiated effector memory CD45RA+ cells. The sequenced sample was naive CD8+ T cells from PBMCs. The TCR was taken from a man aged 18 to 35 in good health. Some clones in this sample may be carry-over from other donors' samples.

CDR3 residues: CASSKARLAGDQETQYF. Here the CDR3 DNA reads TGTGCCAGCAGCAAAGCGCGGCTAGCGGGAGATCAAGAGACCCAGTACTTC. This chain connects TRBV21-1 to TRBJ2-5; TRBD2 is the table's D call, not checked against the DNA. TRBV21-1 is a pseudogene locus. CDR3 length equals 17 residues.